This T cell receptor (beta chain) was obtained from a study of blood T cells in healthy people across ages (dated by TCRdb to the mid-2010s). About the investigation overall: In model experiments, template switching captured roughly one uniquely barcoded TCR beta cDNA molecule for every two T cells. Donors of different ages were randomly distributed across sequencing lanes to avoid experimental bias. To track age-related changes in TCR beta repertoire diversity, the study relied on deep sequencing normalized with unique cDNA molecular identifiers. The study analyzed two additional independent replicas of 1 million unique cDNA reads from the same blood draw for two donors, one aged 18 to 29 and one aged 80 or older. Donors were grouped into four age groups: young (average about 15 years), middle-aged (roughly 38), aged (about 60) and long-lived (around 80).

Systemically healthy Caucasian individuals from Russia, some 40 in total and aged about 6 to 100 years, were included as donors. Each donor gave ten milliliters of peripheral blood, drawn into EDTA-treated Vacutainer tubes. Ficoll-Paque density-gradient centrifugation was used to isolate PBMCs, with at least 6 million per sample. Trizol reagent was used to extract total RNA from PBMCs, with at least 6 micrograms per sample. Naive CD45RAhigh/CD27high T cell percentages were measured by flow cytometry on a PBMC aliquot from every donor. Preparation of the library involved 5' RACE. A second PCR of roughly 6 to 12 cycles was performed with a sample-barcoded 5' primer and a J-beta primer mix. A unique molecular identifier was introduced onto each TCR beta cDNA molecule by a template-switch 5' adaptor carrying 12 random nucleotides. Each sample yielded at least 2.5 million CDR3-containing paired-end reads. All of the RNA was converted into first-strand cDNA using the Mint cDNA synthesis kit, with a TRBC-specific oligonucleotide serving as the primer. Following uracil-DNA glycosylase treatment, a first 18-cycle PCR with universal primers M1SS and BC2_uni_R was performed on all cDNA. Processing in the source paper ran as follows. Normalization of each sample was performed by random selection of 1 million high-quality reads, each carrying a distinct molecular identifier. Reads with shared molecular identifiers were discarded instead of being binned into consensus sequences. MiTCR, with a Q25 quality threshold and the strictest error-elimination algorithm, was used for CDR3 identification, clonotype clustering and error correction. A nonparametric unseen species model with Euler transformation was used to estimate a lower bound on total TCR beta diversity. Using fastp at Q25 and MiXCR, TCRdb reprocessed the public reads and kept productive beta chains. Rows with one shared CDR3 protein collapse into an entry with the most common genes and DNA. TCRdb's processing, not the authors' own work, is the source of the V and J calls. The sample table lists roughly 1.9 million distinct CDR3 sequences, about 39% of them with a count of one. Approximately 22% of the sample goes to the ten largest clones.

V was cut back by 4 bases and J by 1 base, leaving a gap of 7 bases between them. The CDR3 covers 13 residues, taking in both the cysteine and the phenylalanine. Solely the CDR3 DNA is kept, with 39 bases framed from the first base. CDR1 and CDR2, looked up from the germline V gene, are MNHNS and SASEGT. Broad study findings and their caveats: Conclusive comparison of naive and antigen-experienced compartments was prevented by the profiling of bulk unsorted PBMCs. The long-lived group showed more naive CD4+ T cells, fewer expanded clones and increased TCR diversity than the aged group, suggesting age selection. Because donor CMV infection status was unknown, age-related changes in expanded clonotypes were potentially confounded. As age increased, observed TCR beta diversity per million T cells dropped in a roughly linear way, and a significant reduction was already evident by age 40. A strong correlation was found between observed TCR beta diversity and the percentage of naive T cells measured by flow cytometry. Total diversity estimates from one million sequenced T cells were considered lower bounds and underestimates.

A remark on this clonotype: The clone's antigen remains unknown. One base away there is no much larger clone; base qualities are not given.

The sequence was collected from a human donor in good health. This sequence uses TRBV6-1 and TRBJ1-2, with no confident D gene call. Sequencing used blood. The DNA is TGTGCCAGCAGTGGACTCTTTAACTATGGCTACACCTTC. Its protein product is CASSGLFNYGYTF.